These 7 T cell receptor beta chains came from one sample sequenced in a study of shared clonotypes between healthy human individuals. The assay was immunoSEQ multiplex PCR, and TCRdb's table has in-frame clones only and misses some. Here the sample spans approximately 460,000 clones, 60% to 80% being singletons. Sequences were obtained from PBMCs. Source of these receptors: a woman aged 35 to 49 in good health. Some clones in this sample may be carry-over from other donors' samples.

This chain joins TRBV7-9 and TRBJ2-7; TRBD1 matches 10 bases. CDR3 length equals 15 residues. The V segment lost 4 bases and the J segment 5 bases; nucleotides outside the gene matches: 8. CDR1 and CDR2 from the germline V gene are SEHNR and FQNEAQ (reference sequence). The CDR3 reads CASSSAGTGVDEQYF. In nucleotides, the CDR3 is TGTGCCAGCAGCTCCGCCGGGACAGGGGTTGACGAGCAGTACTTC.

Turning to this clone: It differs at one base from a far larger clone, so likely a read error. V gene TRBV15 combines with J gene TRBJ1-1, with unresolved D. Deletions cut 10 bases from V and 1 base from J, with 13 bases between. Looked up from germline, CDR1 is LNHNV and CDR2 is YYDKDF (reference sequence). This CDR3 is built from 13 residues. The CDR3 loop is CAMSSTENTEAFF. The CDR3 nucleotides read TGTGCCATGTCTTCTACGGAGAACACTGAAGCTTTCTTT. The full variable domain, its missing parts supplied by reference TRBV15 and TRBJ1-1, is DAMVIQNPRYQVTQFGKPVTLSCSQTLNHNVMYWYQQKSSQAPKLLFHYYDKDFNNEADTPDNFQSRRPNTSFCFLDIRSPGLGDTAMYLCAMSSTENTEAFFGQGTRLTVV.

The chain recombines TRBV5-1 with TRBJ1-4; D not certain. The CDR3 length is 14 residues. Between the trimmed V and J ends, which lost 0 bases and 7 bases, there was a span of 10 bases. Germline loops: CDR1 SGHRS, CDR2 YFSETQ. CDR3 sequence (DNA): TGCGCCAGCAGCTTGGAAGGGCGCGGTGAAAAACTGTTTTTT. Protein sequence: CASSLEGRGEKLFF.

This clone was seen a handful of times. The V call is TRBV11-2, the J call TRBJ1-2; D is undetermined. V was cut by 1 base and J by 6 bases, with 12 bases left in between. The CDR3 has 14 amino acids. CDR1 and CDR2 from the germline V gene are SGHAT and FQNNGV. The CDR3 reads CASSLGPGMDGYTF. The CDR3 DNA reads TGTGCCAGCAGCTTAGGTCCGGGGATGGATGGCTACACCTTC.

This clone showed up many times. V is TRBV6-4 and J is TRBJ1-5; no reliable D call. Germline-derived CDR1 and CDR2 are MRHNA and SNTAGT. The V end lost 2 bases, the J end lost 5 bases, and 4 bases lay between the germline ends. There are 12 residues in the CDR3. CDR3 sequence: CASSDRYQPQHF. The CDR3 bases are TGTGCCAGCAGTGACAGATATCAGCCCCAGCATTTT.

This clone appeared once. A far larger clone is a single base away, which makes a read error likely. The chain couples TRBV11-2 to TRBJ2-1; 8 nucleotides match TRBD1. Per the germline V gene, CDR1 is SGHAT and CDR2 is FQNNGV. The CDR3 consists of 15 residues. The trim removed 2 bases at V and 3 bases at J, leaving 3 bases unmatched. The CDR3 sequence: CASSLTGGCYNEQFF. The CDR3 DNA follows: TGTGCCAGCAGCTTAACAGGGGGTTGCTACAATGAGCAGTTCTTC.

The chain combines TRBV30 with TRBJ1-2; possibly TRBD1 for D (5 bases). This CDR3 is built from 12 residues. Germline lookup yields CDR1 GTSNPN and CDR2 SVGIG (reference sequence). Trimming removed 0 bases at V and 8 bases at J, with 10 bases between. The CDR3 sequence is CAWSVFGGGYTF. In DNA form, the CDR3 reads TGTGCCTGGAGTGTATTTGGGGGAGGCTACACCTTC. The full variable domain, its missing parts supplied by reference TRBV30 and TRBJ1-2, is SQTIHQWPATLVQPVGSPLSLECTVEGTSNPNLYWYRQAAGRGLQLLFYSVGIGQISSEVPQNLSASRPQDRQFILSSKKLLLSDSGFYLCAWSVFGGGYTFGSGTRLTVV.